The T cell receptor beta chain described here comes from a study of Graves' ophthalmopathy and Graves' hyperthyroidism. Aged 18 to 65, the patients with hyperthyroidism had under 2 months' duration and were newly diagnosed. Many counts were recorded for this clonotype. With 6 bases clipped from V and 5 bases from J, the junction kept 9 bases outside the gene matches. This CDR3 is built from 15 residues. CDR1 is LNHNV and CDR2 is YYDKDF in the germline V gene (reference sequence). Amplification of the TCR beta CDR3 regions used RNA transcripts (as template). First-round RT-PCR relied on HTBI primers, and a second-round multiplex PCR came next. TCRdb passed the multiplex PCR reads through MiXCR, listing each CDR3 protein once. The table lists roughly 610,000 distinct CDR3 sequences, approximately 22% of them singletons.

The V call is TRBV15, the J call TRBJ2-5; TRBD1 aligns across 10 bases. Sample: peripheral blood. This clonotype was obtained from a young woman with stable Graves' hyperthyroidism. Some clones in this sample may be carry-over from other donors' samples. This CDR3 is CATSRDRGSGETQYF. The CDR3, as DNA: TGTGCCACCAGTCGGGACAGGGGAAGTGGGGAGACCCAGTACTTC.